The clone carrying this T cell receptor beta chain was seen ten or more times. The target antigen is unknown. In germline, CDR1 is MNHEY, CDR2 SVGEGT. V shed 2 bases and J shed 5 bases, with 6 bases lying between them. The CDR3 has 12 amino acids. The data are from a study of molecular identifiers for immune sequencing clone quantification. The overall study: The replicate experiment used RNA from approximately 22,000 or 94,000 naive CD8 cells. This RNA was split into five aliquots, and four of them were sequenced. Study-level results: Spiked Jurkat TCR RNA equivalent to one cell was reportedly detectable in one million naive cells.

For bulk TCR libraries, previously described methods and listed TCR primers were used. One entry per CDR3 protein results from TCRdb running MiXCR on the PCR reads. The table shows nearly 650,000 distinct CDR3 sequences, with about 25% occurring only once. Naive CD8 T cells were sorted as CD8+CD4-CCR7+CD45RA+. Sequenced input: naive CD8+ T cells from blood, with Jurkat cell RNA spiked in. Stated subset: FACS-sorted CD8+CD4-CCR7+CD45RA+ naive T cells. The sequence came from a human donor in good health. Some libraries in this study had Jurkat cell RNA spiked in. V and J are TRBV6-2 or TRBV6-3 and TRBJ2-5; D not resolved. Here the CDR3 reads CASSYAGETQYF. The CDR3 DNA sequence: TGTGCCAGCAGTTACGCTGGGGAGACCCAGTACTTC.